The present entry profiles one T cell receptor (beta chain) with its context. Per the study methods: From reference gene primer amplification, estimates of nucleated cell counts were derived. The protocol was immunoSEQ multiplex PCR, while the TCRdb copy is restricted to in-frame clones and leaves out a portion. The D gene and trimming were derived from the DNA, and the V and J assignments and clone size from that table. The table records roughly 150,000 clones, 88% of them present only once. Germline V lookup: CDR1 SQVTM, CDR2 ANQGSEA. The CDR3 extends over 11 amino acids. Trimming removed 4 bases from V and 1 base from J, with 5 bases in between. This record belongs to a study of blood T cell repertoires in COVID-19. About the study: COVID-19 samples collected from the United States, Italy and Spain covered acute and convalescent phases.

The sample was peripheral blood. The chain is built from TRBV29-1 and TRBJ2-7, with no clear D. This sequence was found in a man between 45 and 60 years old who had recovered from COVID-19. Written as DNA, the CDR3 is TGCAGCGTTGCCATGTCCTACGAGCAGTACTTC. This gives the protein CSVAMSYEQYF.